A selection of T cell receptor beta chains follows, all from one sample in a study of T-cell memory formation after mild COVID-19. TCRdb re-derived calls from the 5' RACE reads in MiXCR, one entry per CDR3 protein. Seen here are roughly 280,000 distinct CDR3 sequences, about a sixth observed once, and the top ten hold around 23%. Source material: PBMCs or a T cell subset sorted from them (not recorded which). The source is a young man who had mild COVID-19 (a few samples of this study predate the infection). Cell type and time point are not known. Both conserved end residues are part of each CDR3. The order of the fields is CDR3 DNA, CDR3 protein, V gene, clone size, J gene, D gene. A D gene is named only where the DNA matches it firmly. Expanded clones are given a class, and other clones once, few, many or no size at all.

CDR3nt: TGTGCCAGCAGTTTCGGCCAGGGGTCCTCCTACGAGCAGTACTTC
CDR3aa: CASSFGQGSSYEQYF
v_gene: TRBV12-3/TRBV12-4
abundance: NA
j_gene: TRBJ2-7
d_gene: NA

CDR3nt: TGTGCCAGCAGGGGCAGCGGGGTACCCTCTAGCACAGATACGCAGTATTTT
CDR3aa: CASRGSGVPSSTDTQYF
v_gene: TRBV12-3/TRBV12-4
abundance: NA
j_gene: TRBJ2-3
d_gene: TRBD2

CDR3nt: TGTGCCAGCAGTCCACGCCCGGGGGATACGCAGTATTTT
CDR3aa: CASSPRPGDTQYF
v_gene: TRBV12-3/TRBV12-4
abundance: NA
j_gene: TRBJ2-3
d_gene: NA

CDR3nt: TGTGCCATCAGTGAGCGTCTGAACACTGAAGCTTTCTTT
CDR3aa: CAISERLNTEAFF
v_gene: TRBV10-3
abundance: few
j_gene: TRBJ1-1
d_gene: NA

CDR3nt: TGTGCCAGCAGTGAAGATAACGGGGTGGAGACCCAGTACTTC
CDR3aa: CASSEDNGVETQYF
v_gene: TRBV2
abundance: NA
j_gene: TRBJ2-5
d_gene: NA

CDR3nt: TGTGCCAGCAGCGACGGACCCAACACCGGGGAGCTGTTTTTT
CDR3aa: CASSDGPNTGELFF
v_gene: TRBV9
abundance: few
j_gene: TRBJ2-2
d_gene: NA

CDR3nt: TGTGCCAGCACCGCGGCAGAGACCCAGTACTTC
CDR3aa: CASTAAETQYF
v_gene: TRBV2
abundance: few
j_gene: TRBJ2-5
d_gene: NA

CDR3nt: TGTGCCAGCAGCCCCCGGGCAGGCCAGTCACCCCTCCACTTT
CDR3aa: CASSPRAGQSPLHF
v_gene: TRBV7-8
abundance: NA
j_gene: TRBJ1-6
d_gene: NA

CDR3nt: TGCGCCAGCAGCTTGGGACAGACCACTCGTTATGGCTACACCTTC
CDR3aa: CASSLGQTTRYGYTF
v_gene: TRBV5-1
abundance: NA
j_gene: TRBJ1-2
d_gene: NA

CDR3nt: TGTGCCAGCAGCCGCATAGGAGGGATGAACACTGAAGCTTTCTTT
CDR3aa: CASSRIGGMNTEAFF
v_gene: TRBV6-5
abundance: NA
j_gene: TRBJ1-1
d_gene: NA

CDR3nt: TGTGCCACGGACAGACTTCAGAACACTGAAGCTTTCTTT
CDR3aa: CATDRLQNTEAFF
v_gene: TRBV7-9
abundance: once
j_gene: TRBJ1-1
d_gene: NA

CDR3nt: TGTGCCAGCAGCCACCGAGGGGCAGGGCTGGGCTCCTACGAGCAGTACTTC
CDR3aa: CASSHRGAGLGSYEQYF
v_gene: TRBV9
abundance: few
j_gene: TRBJ2-7
d_gene: NA

CDR3nt: TGTGCCACCGCGGGACTAGCGGGGGGCTTCTACAATGAGCAGTTCTTC
CDR3aa: CATAGLAGGFYNEQFF
v_gene: TRBV12-3/TRBV12-4
abundance: few
j_gene: TRBJ2-1
d_gene: TRBD2

CDR3nt: TGTGCCAGCAAAGGCTATGGCTACACCTTC
CDR3aa: CASKGYGYTF
v_gene: TRBV6-2/TRBV6-3
abundance: NA
j_gene: TRBJ1-2
d_gene: NA

CDR3nt: TGTGCCAGCAGTCTCCGGGACTCCTCCGTTGTACTCGAGACCCAGTACTTC
CDR3aa: CASSLRDSSVVLETQYF
v_gene: TRBV6-2/TRBV6-3
abundance: once
j_gene: TRBJ2-5
d_gene: NA

CDR3nt: TGTGCCAGCAGTTTAAGGCAGGGACATGGCTACACCTTC
CDR3aa: CASSLRQGHGYTF
v_gene: TRBV12-3/TRBV12-4
abundance: NA
j_gene: TRBJ1-2
d_gene: NA

CDR3nt: TGCAGTGCTAGGGCACTAGCGGGGGGAAGGGCAGATACGCAGTATTTT
CDR3aa: CSARALAGGRADTQYF
v_gene: TRBV20-1
abundance: NA
j_gene: TRBJ2-3
d_gene: TRBD2

CDR3nt: TGTGCCAGAGGACAGGGCGGGGAGACCCAGTACTTC
CDR3aa: CARGQGGETQYF
v_gene: TRBV2
abundance: NA
j_gene: TRBJ2-5
d_gene: TRBD1

CDR3nt: TGTGCCAGCAGTTACTCGAGACTACCCCTCCACTTT
CDR3aa: CASSYSRLPLHF
v_gene: TRBV6-2/TRBV6-3
abundance: few
j_gene: TRBJ1-6
d_gene: NA

CDR3nt: TGTGCCAGCAGCTTGGCGCCGCGATCACCCCTCCACTTT
CDR3aa: CASSLAPRSPLHF
v_gene: TRBV5-5
abundance: few
j_gene: TRBJ1-6
d_gene: NA

CDR3nt: TGTGCCAGCAGTTACCAGCCGGGCTCCGGCCTCCACTTT
CDR3aa: CASSYQPGSGLHF
v_gene: TRBV6-2/TRBV6-3
abundance: few
j_gene: TRBJ1-6
d_gene: NA

CDR3nt: TGCGCCAGCAGCCAGATTGACAGGGGATATAGGAGAGATACGCAGTATTTT
CDR3aa: CASSQIDRGYRRDTQYF
v_gene: TRBV4-1
abundance: NA
j_gene: TRBJ2-3
d_gene: TRBD1

CDR3nt: TGTGCCAGCAGCGAGGGGCGGTACAGGTACAATGAGCAGTTCTTC
CDR3aa: CASSEGRYRYNEQFF
v_gene: TRBV2
abundance: NA
j_gene: TRBJ2-1
d_gene: NA

CDR3nt: TGTGCCAGCAGCCCCGCCAGCCTTTGGCAGGCGAACACTGAAGCTTTCTTT
CDR3aa: CASSPASLWQANTEAFF
v_gene: TRBV7-9
abundance: few
j_gene: TRBJ1-1
d_gene: NA

CDR3nt: TGTGCCAGCAGCCGGCGGGGGTACGAGCAGTACTTC
CDR3aa: CASSRRGYEQYF
v_gene: TRBV7-9
abundance: few
j_gene: TRBJ2-7
d_gene: TRBD2

CDR3nt: TGCGCCAGCAGCTTGGAGGCGGCCGAGCAGTTCTTC
CDR3aa: CASSLEAAEQFF
v_gene: TRBV5-1
abundance: NA
j_gene: TRBJ2-1
d_gene: NA

CDR3nt: TGTGCCAGCAGCCAAGGACAGCACTATGGCTACACCTTC
CDR3aa: CASSQGQHYGYTF
v_gene: TRBV11-1
abundance: NA
j_gene: TRBJ1-2
d_gene: NA

CDR3nt: TGTGCAAGCAGCTTAAAACCACCGGCAGGTGAGCAGTTCTTC
CDR3aa: CASSLKPPAGEQFF
v_gene: TRBV7-9
abundance: few
j_gene: TRBJ2-1
d_gene: NA

CDR3nt: TGCAGCGTTGAAGGGCTCAGGGCGACGGAGACCCAGTACTTC
CDR3aa: CSVEGLRATETQYF
v_gene: TRBV29-1
abundance: many
j_gene: TRBJ2-5
d_gene: NA

CDR3nt: TGTGCCAGCAGTTCAGGGGGCTTGGATGAAAAACTGTTTTTT
CDR3aa: CASSSGGLDEKLFF
v_gene: TRBV6-5
abundance: few
j_gene: TRBJ1-4
d_gene: TRBD1

CDR3nt: TGTGCCAGCAGCTCCAGGGCAGCGGGCGCCCCGAGCTCCTACAATGAGCAGTTCTTC
CDR3aa: CASSSRAAGAPSSYNEQFF
v_gene: TRBV11-2
abundance: NA
j_gene: TRBJ2-1
d_gene: NA

CDR3nt: TGCGCCAGCAGCTTGGGTGCAAACGCGAACACCGGGGAGCTGTTTTTT
CDR3aa: CASSLGANANTGELFF
v_gene: TRBV5-1
abundance: NA
j_gene: TRBJ2-2
d_gene: NA

CDR3nt: TGCGCCAGCAGCTTGGCCTTCTCCAGCACAGATACGCAGTATTTT
CDR3aa: CASSLAFSSTDTQYF
v_gene: TRBV5-1
abundance: many
j_gene: TRBJ2-3
d_gene: NA

CDR3nt: TGTGCCAGCAGCTTGGGACTCCACCCGGGGAACTACGAGCAGTACTTC
CDR3aa: CASSLGLHPGNYEQYF
v_gene: TRBV5-4
abundance: NA
j_gene: TRBJ2-7
d_gene: NA

CDR3nt: TGTGCCAGCAGTGAACCCACTGAAGCTTTCTTT
CDR3aa: CASSEPTEAFF
v_gene: TRBV2
abundance: few
j_gene: TRBJ1-1
d_gene: NA

CDR3nt: TGTGCCAGCAGTCCCAATGGACAGGGGGCGATGGGCTACACCTTC
CDR3aa: CASSPNGQGAMGYTF
v_gene: TRBV12-3/TRBV12-4
abundance: NA
j_gene: TRBJ1-2
d_gene: TRBD1

CDR3nt: TGCAGTGCTAGGGACCGTTTTAGGGTAGGACAGTACAATGAGCAGTTCTTC
CDR3aa: CSARDRFRVGQYNEQFF
v_gene: TRBV20-1
abundance: many
j_gene: TRBJ2-1
d_gene: NA

CDR3nt: TGTGCCAGCTCACCAATTACAGGGACCACTGAAGCTTTCTTT
CDR3aa: CASSPITGTTEAFF
v_gene: TRBV18
abundance: NA
j_gene: TRBJ1-1
d_gene: NA

CDR3nt: TGTGCCATCAGTGAGTACACAGGGGGAGGTCAGCCCCAGCATTTT
CDR3aa: CAISEYTGGGQPQHF
v_gene: TRBV10-3
abundance: NA
j_gene: TRBJ1-5
d_gene: TRBD1

CDR3nt: TGTGCCAGCAGCTTACAGGCAGGGTCACGAGAAAAACTGTTTTTT
CDR3aa: CASSLQAGSREKLFF
v_gene: TRBV7-2
abundance: NA
j_gene: TRBJ1-4
d_gene: NA

CDR3nt: TGCGCCAGCAGCTTAGACGGGGATCAGCCCCAGCATTTT
CDR3aa: CASSLDGDQPQHF
v_gene: TRBV5-1
abundance: many
j_gene: TRBJ1-5
d_gene: NA

CDR3nt: TGTGCCAGCAGCGTGGACATTGACACTGAAGCTTTCTTT
CDR3aa: CASSVDIDTEAFF
v_gene: TRBV5-6
abundance: few
j_gene: TRBJ1-1
d_gene: NA

CDR3nt: TGTGCCAGCGGGCGGCTAGCGGGGGCCCAAGAGACCCAGTACTTC
CDR3aa: CASGRLAGAQETQYF
v_gene: TRBV12-3/TRBV12-4
abundance: few
j_gene: TRBJ2-5
d_gene: TRBD2

CDR3nt: TGCGCCAGCAGCTTCACAGCCCAAGAGACCCAGTACTTC
CDR3aa: CASSFTAQETQYF
v_gene: TRBV5-1
abundance: NA
j_gene: TRBJ2-5
d_gene: NA

CDR3nt: TGTGCCAGTAGTATTTTGTGGAACACCGGGGAGCTGTTTTTT
CDR3aa: CASSILWNTGELFF
v_gene: TRBV19
abundance: NA
j_gene: TRBJ2-2
d_gene: NA

CDR3nt: TGTGCCAGCAGCGCAACAGGGCCTGGCTACACCTTC
CDR3aa: CASSATGPGYTF
v_gene: TRBV9
abundance: NA
j_gene: TRBJ1-2
d_gene: NA

CDR3nt: TGTGCCAGCAGTCCTCCCTCCACCGGGGAGCTGTTTTTT
CDR3aa: CASSPPSTGELFF
v_gene: TRBV11-2
abundance: NA
j_gene: TRBJ2-2
d_gene: NA

CDR3nt: TGCGCCAGCAGCTTGGTATCGGGGACCCCGAACACTGAAGCTTTCTTT
CDR3aa: CASSLVSGTPNTEAFF
v_gene: TRBV5-1
abundance: NA
j_gene: TRBJ1-1
d_gene: NA

CDR3nt: TGTGCCAGCAGCAAGACAGGGTTTGCTGAAAAACTGTTTTTT
CDR3aa: CASSKTGFAEKLFF
v_gene: TRBV13
abundance: many
j_gene: TRBJ1-4
d_gene: TRBD1

CDR3nt: TGTGCCAGTAGTATATACACTGAAGCTTTCTTT
CDR3aa: CASSIYTEAFF
v_gene: TRBV19
abundance: NA
j_gene: TRBJ1-1
d_gene: NA

CDR3nt: TGTGCCTGGAGCGGGGGGGGCTCCTACGAGCAGTACTTC
CDR3aa: CAWSGGGSYEQYF
v_gene: TRBV30
abundance: few
j_gene: TRBJ2-7
d_gene: TRBD2